The 11 T cell receptor beta chains below come from one sample, sequenced in a study (dated by TCRdb to about 2015). Receptor amplification or capture employed 5' RACE. The listed sequencing device is Illumina MiSeq. In-frame beta chains were kept once TCRdb had trimmed the public reads at Q25 with fastp and called clones with MiXCR. Every entry covers one CDR3 protein and lists the most common genes and DNA from its rows. The sample table holds 50,000 to 70,000 distinct CDR3 sequences, of which more than 20% were seen once. The ten most abundant clones make up roughly 3.2% of the sample. Cells that were CD4+CD25+CD127-/low were the ones isolated as Tregs. Material for sequencing was tumor-infiltrating Tregs sorted from the breast tumor. Receptors were obtained from a female donor with breast cancer.

The rearrangement uses TRBV12-3 or TRBV12-4 and TRBJ1-2, with D perhaps matching TRBD1 (6 bases). The CDR3 extends over 13 amino acids. Trimming removed 4 bases from V and 6 bases from J, with 12 bases in between. The CDR3 is CASSYAQGHGYTF. CDR3 bases: TGTGCCAGCAGTTACGCACAGGGTCATGGCTACACCTTC.

The gene calls are TRBV12-2 and TRBJ2-3. TRBV12-2 is described as a pseudogene. The CDR3 contains 17 residues. Here the CDR3 reads CASRLARLCKGTDTQYF. The CDR3 bases are TGTGCAAGTCGCTTAGCGCGACTCTGCAAGGGCACAGATACGCAGTATTTT.

The gene calls are TRBV27 and TRBJ1-5; perhaps TRBD1 as D (5 bases). Trimming cost V 4 bases and J 5 bases, with 15 bases left between them. The germline V gene encodes CDR1 MNHEY and CDR2 SMNVEV (reference sequence). The CDR3 runs 15 residues. The CDR3 loop reads CASSSLGGMDQPQHF. CDR3 in DNA: TGTGCCAGCAGTTCCCTCGGGGGGATGGATCAGCCCCAGCATTTT.

The chain combines TRBV18 with TRBJ2-1; D gene uncertain. Trimming stripped 2 bases from V and 0 bases from J, with 2 bases between. Germline V gene lookup returns CDR1 KGHSH and CDR2 LQKENI. This CDR3 spans 13 amino acids. CDR3 DNA sequence: TGTGCCAGCTCACCAAACTCCTACAATGAGCAGTTCTTC. The encoded protein is CASSPNSYNEQFF.

The DNA of the CDR3 is TGCAGCGTTGAAGATCTACCCCGGGAGGCTCAGTACTTC. It yields the protein CSVEDLPREAQYF. V is TRBV29-1 and J is TRBJ2-4; 7 bases are shared with TRBD2. V lost 0 bases and J lost 12; bases outside the gene matches: 8. CDR3 length: 13 residues. CDR1 and CDR2 from the germline V gene are SQVTM and ANQGSEA.

The chain has TRBV7-2 and TRBJ2-5; 13 positions agree with TRBD2. Germline values: CDR1 SGHTA, CDR2 FQGNSA. Losses at the gene ends were 4 bases for V and 5 bases for J; bases not matched to a gene: 7. CDR3 length: 16 amino acids. The CDR3 sequence: CASSSKTSGRWETQYF. In DNA, the CDR3 is TGTGCCAGCAGCTCCAAGACTAGCGGGAGGTGGGAGACCCAGTACTTC.

This clonotype was found many times. The V and J genes are TRBV27 and TRBJ2-7; D is perhaps TRBD1 or TRBD2 (6 bases each). From germline, CDR1 is MNHEY and CDR2 SMNVEV (reference sequence). The CDR3 totals 15 residues. V lost 5 bases and J lost 5, with 19 bases in between. In DNA form, the CDR3 reads TGTGCCAGCAGTCGATTGGGGGGCTTGTTGGACGAGCAGTACTTC. Its translation: CASSRLGGLLDEQYF.

This clonotype was observed a handful of times. The chain is built from TRBV11-2 and TRBJ2-1; D assignment may be TRBD1 or TRBD2 (6 bases each). Trimming removed 2 bases at V and 4 bases at J, with 12 bases between. The germline gives CDR1 SGHAT, CDR2 FQNNGV. The CDR3 spans 15 residues. As DNA, the CDR3 is TGTGCCAGCAGCTTACTGAGGGGGGTATACAATGAGCAGTTCTTC. It codes for CASSLLRGVYNEQFF.

Ten or more counts support this clonotype. This chain joins TRBV5-1 and TRBJ2-2; 7 bases align to TRBD2. The CDR3 has 16 residues. CDR1 SGHRS and CDR2 YFSETQ come from the germline V gene. J was trimmed by 1 base and V by 1 base; bases with no gene match: 4. The CDR3 loop is CASSLSPSGNTGELFF. The CDR3 region has the DNA TGCGCCAGCAGCTTGTCGCCTAGCGGGAACACCGGGGAGCTGTTTTTT.

In its sample, this clonotype was seen a few times. V usage is TRBV7-3 and J usage is TRBJ1-1; D unclear. This CDR3 comprises 13 residues. Deletions cut 5 bases from V and 1 base from J, with 8 bases between. From germline, CDR1 is SGHTA and CDR2 FQGTGA. For the CDR3, the DNA is TGTGCCAGCAGCCCCCGACAGAACACTGAAGCTTTCTTT. It yields the protein CASSPRQNTEAFF.

The V gene is TRBV7-2, the J gene TRBJ1-6; D is undetermined. V dropped 7 bases and J dropped 7 bases, with 11 bases sitting between them. This CDR3 is built from 13 residues. In germline, CDR1 is SGHTA, CDR2 FQGNSA. CDR3 in amino acids: CASTTQGNSPLHF. CDR3 nucleotides: TGTGCCAGCACAACCCAAGGCAATTCACCCCTCCACTTT. Drawing the rest from reference TRBV7-2 and TRBJ1-6, the complete variable domain is GAGVSQSPSNKVTEKGKDVELRCDPISGHTALYWYRQSLGQGLEFLIYFQGNSAPDKSGLPSDRFSAERTGGSVSTLTIQRTQQEDSAVYLCASTTQGNSPLHFGNGTRLTVT.